This T cell receptor beta chain emerged from a study of graft-versus-host responses after intestinal transplantation. TCRdb's table, derived via immunoSEQ multiplex PCR, lists solely in-frame clones and lacks some. The table has about 47,000 clones, about 94% seen once. The CDR3 is 16 residues long. Trimming shortened V by 6 bases and J by 2 bases, and 17 bases separated the two germline ends. The germline V gene encodes CDR1 MRHNA and CDR2 SNTAGT. This receptor was obtained from a human patient who received an intestinal transplant, so some T cells may come from the graft donor. Source: PBMCs, taken approximately 360 days after intestinal transplant. The chain employs TRBV6-4 and TRBJ1-5; maybe TRBD1 (5 bases). The CDR3 coding sequence is TGTGCCAGCAGGGGCCGACAGAGGGGAGGCAATCAGCCCCAGCATTTT. The encoded protein is CASRGRQRGGNQPQHF.